This record covers a single T cell receptor beta chain. Antigen unknown. The data are from a study of shared clonotypes between healthy human individuals. Study details: Researchers assigned three CD4 naive, three CD4 memory, two CD8 naive and one CD8 memory plate to each donor.

Study-wide results and caveats: Naive subsets usually exceeded memory subsets in estimated richness. A handful of donors had roughly 5.2% of their naive CD4 clonotypes in common.

Assay runs were performed at deep level. TCRdb's table, derived via immunoSEQ multiplex PCR, lists solely in-frame clones and lacks some. The data contain roughly 530,000 clones, around 96% of them seen just once; the ten biggest clones take up 0.05% to 0.07%. CDR3 size: 15 residues. Trimming pared 4 bases from V and 1 base from J, leaving 11 bases between. CDR1 is SGHRS, CDR2 YFSETQ, per germline. The receptor comes from a woman in her twenties or thirties in good health. The chain joins TRBV5-1 to TRBJ2-2, with D maybe TRBD1 (6 bases). The sample consisted of naive CD4+ T cells sorted from blood. Subset given: CD45RA+ positively selected. As DNA, the CDR3 is TGCGCCAGCAGCCTAGAGGGACAGAACACCGGGGAGCTGTTTTTT. Translation: CASSLEGQNTGELFF.